The clone carrying this TCR beta chain showed up many times. The antigen is unknown. The data derive from a study of T cells after yellow fever vaccination. Across the study: For low cell numbers, libraries were made with SMART-Seq v4 Ultra Low Input.

TCRdb redid the calling of the 5' RACE reads with MiXCR, one entry per CDR3 protein. This sample has 500,000 to 650,000 distinct CDR3 sequences, with about 13% found just once. Overall study results and limits: Contamination by abundant bulk-population clonotypes could be present in FACS-sorted repertoires.

CDR3 length: 13 residues. The germline gives CDR1 SGHRS, CDR2 YFSETQ. The V end was cut by 0 bases, the J end by 3 bases, with 7 bases between. This TCR came from a man aged 30-40 years who received the YFV17D yellow fever vaccine. The V call is TRBV5-1, the J call TRBJ2-7; D is unclear. The sample here was PBMCs, taken on the day of the yellow fever booster vaccination. The CDR3 DNA follows: TGCGCCAGCAGCTTGGGCCAGTACTACGAGCAGTACTTC. Protein product: CASSLGQYYEQYF.